The source of this T cell receptor beta chain is a study of T cells in Graves' hyperthyroidism and ophthalmopathy. Study as a whole: At the time of initial diagnosis and before any treatment, peripheral blood was collected. Study observations and caveats: Among clonotypes expanded in thyroid above 0.001, most were also found in blood.

It was 10 ml of fresh peripheral blood that supplied the PBMCs. Using RNA transcripts as the source, TCR beta CDR3 regions were amplified. TCR CDR3 regions were first amplified by RT-PCR with HTBI primers. In TCRdb, the multiplex PCR reads were re-called with MiXCR into one record per CDR3 protein. The sample lists a few hundred thousand distinct CDR3 sequences, roughly 15% occurring once. A note on this clonotype: The antigen is undetermined.

This sequence was found in a woman aged 40 to 50 with Graves' ophthalmopathy. Source material: blood.

CDR3 nucleotide sequence: TGTGCCAGCAGCTTACTAGCGCATGGGAGCACAGATACGCAGTATTTT. Translated: CASSLLAHGSTDTQYF. The chain is built from TRBV5-6 and TRBJ2-3, with TRBD2 matching over 7 bases. Germline V gene sequence: CDR1 SGHDT, CDR2 YYEEEE. CDR3 length equals 16 residues. Unmatched junction bases numbered 6, after V lost 2 bases and J lost 0 bases.